The subject of this entry is one T cell receptor (beta chain). The clone's antigen remains unknown. No per-base quality is available; no much larger clone lies one base away. The collaborating institutions used their own protocols to collect whole blood in K2EDTA tubes. For TCRbeta analysis, collaborator samples were shipped as frozen whole blood, as isolated PBMCs, or as DNA extracted from either sample type. TCRbeta CDR3 regions were amplified from genomic DNA by means of the immunoSEQ Assay, a bias-controlled multiplex PCR. The authors processed their data as follows. The number of nucleated cells in each sample was estimated from the amplification of reference gene primers within the assay. To quantify the absolute abundance of each unique TCRbeta CDR3 rearrangement, sequence reads were collapsed and filtered. For each sample, productive Simpson clonality was calculated by taking the square root of Simpson's diversity index across productive rearrangements. This is the immuneACCESS table as TCRdb keeps it, with only in-frame sequences that have V and J called. A part of the clones is gone; compared with another copy, unresolved V genes explain less than half, and the rest is unexplained. D and trimming were read from the DNA, whereas the V and J calls and clone size are those reported in that table. A total of about 90,000 clones appear in this sample, roughly 80% of them only once. The ten top clones hold around a quarter of the sample.

This specimen belongs to a study of blood T cell repertoires in COVID-19 (dated by TCRdb to the early 2020s). Regarding the complete study: The collaborator samples originated in the United States, Italy and Spain and spanned the acute and convalescent phases of COVID-19. The repertoires were made available in a free public database intended to serve as a resource for research on the immune response to SARS-CoV-2. The prospective study material was composed of cDNA or gDNA derived from T cells, B-cell-depleted T cells, or PBMCs. Subjects who had been exposed to COVID-19, were actively infected with it, or had recovered from it provided the deeply sampled blood TCRbeta repertoires that made up the dataset. The samples were drawn from the first 160 participants of the ongoing ImmuneRACE study and from 1,254 subjects provided by 6 global collaborators. Nearly every sample came with metadata listing a de-identified subject ID, COVID-19 status, age in years and sex. Where available, HLA class I and class II types were obtained from metadata supplied by the sample provider rather than from assay-based typing.

V and J lose 3 bases and 2 bases, and a span of 9 bases separates them. The CDR3 holds 14 amino acids from the cysteine to the phenylalanine. Only CDR3 DNA remains: 42 bases, in frame from the first base. Reading the germline V gene gives CDR1 SGHRS and CDR2 YFSETQ. What the work shows at the level of the full study, not this receptor alone: How much clinical and demographic metadata was included differed by source and by participant, and the metadata was provided uncurated.

The source of this sequence is an elderly man with active or convalescent COVID-19. Sequenced sample: peripheral blood. The chain uses TRBV5-1 and TRBJ1-3; the D region possibly corresponds to TRBD1 (5 bases align). The DNA reads TGCGCCAGCAGCTGGGGGGGAACTGGAAACACCATATATTTT. The resulting protein is CASSWGGTGNTIYF.